This T cell receptor beta chain is drawn from a study of CD8 T cells in ankylosing spondylitis. Whole-study results and caveats: It appeared that ankylosing spondylitis blood was characterized by a TCR beta motif of fewer than 10 highly homologous variants.

Germline values: CDR1 SGHAT, CDR2 FQDESV (reference sequence). The CDR3 totals 20 residues. V lost 4 bases, J lost 5 bases, and 21 bases stayed unmatched. A quantitative 5'-RACE method, one with molecular barcodes, was used to make TCR beta libraries. TCRdb re-called the 5' RACE reads with MiXCR, one entry per CDR3 protein. This sample has some 330,000 distinct CDR3 sequences, with around 7.6% found just once. Of note for this clonotype: The target antigen is unknown.

This sequence originates from a male donor with ankylosing spondylitis. V is TRBV11-1 and J is TRBJ2-1, with 9 nucleotides matching TRBD2. Sequenced: blood, either unsorted or a sorted T cell fraction (not recorded which). The CDR3 reads CASSSWVGSGSIVSHNEQFF. As DNA, the CDR3 is TGTGCCAGCAGCTCGTGGGTTGGTAGCGGGAGCATAGTTTCCCACAATGAGCAGTTCTTC.